This T cell receptor beta chain was captured in a study of T cells in localized non-small cell lung cancer. The CDR3 totals 13 residues. V gave up 7 bases and J gave up 5 bases; unmatched junction bases: 7. From germline, CDR1 is MNHEY and CDR2 SVGAGI. General observations from the study: Higher T cell density in the blood was associated with longer overall survival, whereas higher adjacent-lung clonality associated with shorter survival. Median detection of top 100 tumor clones in adjacent lung was around 60 clones. Measurement of T cell clonality placed uninvolved adjacent lung highest, above the level in tumor.

Method: immunoSEQ multiplex PCR; TCRdb's copy keeps in-frame clones and lacks some. This table holds about 34,000 clones, 94% found once. On this clone itself: The antigen remains unidentified.

The TCR originated in a woman aged 40-69 years with stage I lung adenocarcinoma. This specimen consisted of peripheral blood, obtained before any cancer treatment. This sequence joins TRBV6-5 and TRBJ2-5; TRBD1 agrees at 7 bases. For the CDR3, the DNA is TGTGCCAGCATCCCGGGACAGTGGGAGACCCAGTACTTC. Protein product: CASIPGQWETQYF.